Below are 18 T cell receptor beta chains sequenced from a single sample in a study of glioma-infiltrating T cells after dendritic cell vaccination. Time point reported: after dendritic cell vaccination, including at tumor progression/relapse. The vaccine used monocyte-derived dendritic cells pulsed overnight with autologous tumor lysate. Sequencing was performed with immunoSEQ multiplex PCR; in TCRdb, only in-frame clones are kept and a portion is missing. In the table there are approximately 2,000 clones, about 80% of which are singletons. The sample in question was tumor tissue, obtained after dendritic cell vaccination. These TCRs come from a human donor with glioblastoma.

This chain uses TRBV10-3 with TRBJ2-5; D possibly corresponds to TRBD2 (7 bases). This CDR3 has 14 amino acids. The germline V gene encodes CDR1 ENHRY and CDR2 SYGVKD. V shed 6 bases and J shed 5 bases, with 16 bases lying between them. CDR3 loop: CAIRNDRRGETQYF. In DNA, the CDR3 is TGTGCCATCAGGAACGACAGGCGGGGGGAGACCCAGTACTTC.

This chain connects TRBV6-6 to TRBJ1-1; D is unresolved. Germline CDR1 is MNHNY and CDR2 is SVGAGI (reference sequence). The V end lost 3 bases, the J end lost 4 bases, and 6 bases lay between the germline ends. The CDR3 extends over 12 amino acids. CDR3 DNA: TGTGCCAGCAGTTATGGACTCACTGAAGCTTTCTTT. This codes for CASSYGLTEAFF.

The rearrangement joins TRBV5-4 to TRBJ2-5; TRBD2 aligns across 13 bases. Germline-derived CDR1 and CDR2 are SGHNT and YYREEE (reference sequence). J gave up 4 bases and V 3 bases, and 15 bases lay outside the gene matches. The CDR3 covers 19 residues. The CDR3 nucleotides are TGTGCCAGCAGCTACAGCCTGGGACTAGCGGGAAGGGGGGGAGAGACCCAGTACTTC. This translates into CASSYSLGLAGRGGETQYF.

This clone has only one observation. CDR3 bases: TGTGCCAGCAGTGAAAGGGACAGAGGGGCGACGCAGCCCCAGCATTTT. Protein: CASSERDRGATQPQHF. The chain joins TRBV6-1 to TRBJ1-5; 7 nucleotides align to TRBD1. This CDR3 comprises 16 residues. J lost 7 bases, V lost 2 bases, and 11 bases had no gene match. In germline, CDR1 is MNHNS, CDR2 SASEGT.

V gene TRBV4-2 combines with J gene TRBJ2-2; D is undetermined. V was trimmed by 2 bases and J by 4 bases, leaving 5 bases between them. Per the germline V gene, CDR1 is LGHNA and CDR2 is YNFKEQ. CDR3 size: 13 residues. The CDR3 sequence is CASSQLRTGELFF. The CDR3 DNA follows: TGTGCCAGCAGCCAACTTCGCACCGGGGAGCTGTTTTTT.

This clone occurred a few times. The rearrangement joins TRBV7-9 to TRBJ2-7; 10 nucleotides match TRBD1. Germline lookup yields CDR1 SEHNR and CDR2 FQNEAQ (reference sequence). With V trimmed by 0 bases and J by 11 bases, 10 bases remained unmatched. CDR3 length: 15 residues. DNA for the CDR3: TGTGCCAGCAGCTTAGCCAGCGTGGGGACAGGGGTAAAGTACTTC. Its translation is CASSLASVGTGVKYF.

In the case of this clone: This same CDR3 is encoded by further DNA sequences in the sample. The chain links TRBV5-1 to TRBJ2-1; TRBD2 aligns across 8 bases. The trim removed 2 bases at V and 6 bases at J, leaving 10 bases unmatched. The germline gives CDR1 SGHRS, CDR2 YFSETQ. The CDR3 contains 16 residues. The CDR3 is CASSFIAGPRFNEQFF. CDR3 nucleotides: TGCGCCAGCAGCTTCATAGCGGGGCCTAGATTCAATGAGCAGTTCTTC.

This chain links TRBV28 with TRBJ2-3, with 7 bases lining up with TRBD2. V shed 2 bases, J shed 6 bases, and the junction held 8 bases outside the gene matches. CDR1 and CDR2 from the germline V gene are MDHEN and SYDVKM. This CDR3 region has 15 residues. CDR3 in amino acids: CASSLLGGRGDTQYF. CDR3 nucleotides: TGTGCCAGCAGTTTACTGGGGGGGAGGGGTGATACGCAGTATTTT.

This chain connects TRBV7-8 to TRBJ2-7; 11 nucleotides line up with TRBD1. The J segment lost 6 bases and the V segment lost 5 bases, leaving 6 bases of the junction unmatched. The CDR3 length is 14 residues. Per germline, CDR1 SGHVS and CDR2 FQNEAQ. DNA for the CDR3: TGTGCCAGCAGCCCGCGGACAGGGGGCTCCGAGCAGTACTTC. This sequence encodes CASSPRTGGSEQYF. The whole variable domain, filled in from reference TRBV7-8 and TRBJ2-7, reads GAGVSQSPRYKVAKRGQDVALRCDPISGHVSLFWYQQALGQGPEFLTYFQNEAQLDKSGLPSDRFFAERPEGSVSTLKIQRTQQEDSAVYLCASSPRTGGSEQYFGPGTRLTVT.

About this clone itself: Other DNA sequences from this sample encode an identical CDR3 as well. V is TRBV5-4 and J is TRBJ2-5; TRBD2 might be the D (6 bases). In germline, CDR1 is SGHNT, CDR2 YYREEE (reference sequence). The CDR3 has 13 amino acids. Trimming took off 4 bases at V and 6 bases at J, with 13 bases between the two ends. The CDR3 spells CASSLWGRKTQYF. As DNA, the CDR3 is TGTGCCAGCAGCCTCTGGGGGAGGAAGACCCAGTACTTC.

The chain couples TRBV19 to TRBJ1-2, with 7 bases matching TRBD1. The CDR3 runs 14 residues. The V segment lost 4 bases and the J segment 6 bases; nucleotides outside the gene matches: 8. Germline CDR1 is LNHDA and CDR2 is SQIVND (reference sequence). The CDR3 DNA reads TGTGCCAGTAGTAACAGGGGACGGACGGATGGCTACACCTTC. Translation: CASSNRGRTDGYTF.

This clone came up a few times. The chain carries TRBV27 and TRBJ1-4; D may be TRBD1 (5 bases). The CDR3 covers 15 residues. Trimming cost V 2 bases and J 0 bases, with 7 bases left between them. Germline loops: CDR1 MNHEY, CDR2 SMNVEV (reference sequence). The CDR3 DNA sequence: TGTGCCAGCAGTTTAATCAGGGCAACTAATGAAAAACTGTTTTTT. Translating gives CASSLIRATNEKLFF.

The chain is built from TRBV5-4 and TRBJ1-2; 9 positions match TRBD1. The V gene's germline CDR1 is SGHNT and CDR2 YYREEE (reference sequence). The CDR3 runs 15 residues. Unmatched junction bases numbered 4, after V lost 0 bases and J lost 4 bases. CDR3 sequence reads: CASSLVGTGSYGYTF. In DNA form, the CDR3 reads TGTGCCAGCAGCTTGGTAGGGACAGGGTCCTATGGCTACACCTTC.

The chain is built from TRBV11-2 and TRBJ2-1; D is perhaps TRBD2 (6 bases). V lost 5 bases and J 0 bases, leaving 17 bases between the germline ends. The CDR3 loop spans 17 amino acids. CDR1 is SGHAT, CDR2 FQNNGV, per germline. The CDR3 sequence is CASSPGGLDNSYNEQFF. CDR3 bases: TGTGCCAGCAGCCCCGGGGGACTGGATAACTCCTACAATGAGCAGTTCTTC.

There are a few counts of this clone. The chain combines TRBV30 with TRBJ2-7; no clear D gene. V lost 2 bases, J lost 3 bases, and 8 bases lay in between. The CDR3 loop spans 12 amino acids. From germline, CDR1 is GTSNPN and CDR2 SVGIG (reference sequence). CDR3 sequence reads: CAWSTTNYEQYF. The CDR3 bases are TGTGCCTGGAGTACGACAAACTACGAGCAGTACTTC.

V is TRBV6-1 and J is TRBJ1-2; tentative D call: TRBD1 (5 bases). The CDR3 contains 15 residues. V shed 6 bases and J shed 6 bases, with 20 bases lying between them. CDR1 is MNHNS, CDR2 SASEGT, per germline. CDR3 region: CASRREGSSIDGYTF. The DNA for the CDR3 is TGTGCCAGCAGGAGGGAGGGGTCGTCAATTGATGGCTACACCTTC.

V and J are TRBV25-1 and TRBJ1-2; perhaps TRBD1 as D (6 bases). The CDR3 spans 14 residues. V was clipped by 6 bases and J by 6 bases, with 17 bases between them. CDR1 is MGHDK, CDR2 SYGVNS, per germline. The chain's CDR3 is CASRQTGGVDGYTF. The CDR3 DNA is TGTGCCAGCAGGCAGACAGGAGGAGTCGATGGCTACACCTTC.

V and J are TRBV28 and TRBJ2-7; no reliable D call. The ends were cut back, 5 bases at V and 3 bases at J, with 14 bases in the middle. The CDR3 spans 14 residues. CDR1 and CDR2 (germline): MDHEN, SYDVKM. The DNA for the CDR3 is TGTGCCAGCAGTCTCGCGTTCCCTTTCTACGAGCAGTACTTC. Translation gives CASSLAFPFYEQYF. The full variable domain, its missing parts supplied by reference TRBV28 and TRBJ2-7, is DVKVTQSSRYLVKRTGEKVFLECVQDMDHENMFWYRQDPGLGLRLIYFSYDVKMKEKGDIPEGYSVSREKKERFSLILESASTNQTSMYLCASSLAFPFYEQYFGPGTRLTVT.